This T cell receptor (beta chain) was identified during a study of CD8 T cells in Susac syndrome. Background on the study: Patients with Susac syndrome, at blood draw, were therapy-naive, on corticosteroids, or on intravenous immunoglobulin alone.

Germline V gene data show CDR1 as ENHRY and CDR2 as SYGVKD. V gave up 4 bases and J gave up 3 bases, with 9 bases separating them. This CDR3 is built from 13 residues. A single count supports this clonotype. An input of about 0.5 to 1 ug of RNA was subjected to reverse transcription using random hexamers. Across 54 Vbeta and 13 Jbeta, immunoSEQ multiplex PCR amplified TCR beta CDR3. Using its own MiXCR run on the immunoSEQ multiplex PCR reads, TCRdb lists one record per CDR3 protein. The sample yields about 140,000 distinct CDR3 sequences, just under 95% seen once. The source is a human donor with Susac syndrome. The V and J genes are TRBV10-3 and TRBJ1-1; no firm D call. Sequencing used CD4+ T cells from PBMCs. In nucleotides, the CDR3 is TGTGCCATCAGTGTAATGAAGGACACTGAAGCTTTCTTT. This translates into CAISVMKDTEAFF.